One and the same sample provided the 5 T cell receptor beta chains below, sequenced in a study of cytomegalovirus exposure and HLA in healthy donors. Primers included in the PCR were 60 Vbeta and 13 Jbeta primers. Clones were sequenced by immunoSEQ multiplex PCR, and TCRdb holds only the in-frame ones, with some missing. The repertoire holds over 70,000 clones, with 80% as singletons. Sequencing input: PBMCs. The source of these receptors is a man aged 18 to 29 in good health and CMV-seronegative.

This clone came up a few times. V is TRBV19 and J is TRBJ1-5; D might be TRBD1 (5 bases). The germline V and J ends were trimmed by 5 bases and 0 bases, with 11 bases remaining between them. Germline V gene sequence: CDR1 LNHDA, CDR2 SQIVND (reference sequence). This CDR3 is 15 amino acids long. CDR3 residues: CASSLSGYSNQPQHF. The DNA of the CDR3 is TGTGCCAGTAGTCTCTCAGGGTATAGCAATCAGCCCCAGCATTTT.

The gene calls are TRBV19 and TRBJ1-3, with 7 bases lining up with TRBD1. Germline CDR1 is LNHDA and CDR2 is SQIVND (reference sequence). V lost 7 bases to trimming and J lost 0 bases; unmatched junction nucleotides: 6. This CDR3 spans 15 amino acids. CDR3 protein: CASTDRPNSGNTIYF. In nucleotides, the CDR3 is TGTGCCAGTACGGACAGGCCAAACTCTGGAAACACCATATATTTT.

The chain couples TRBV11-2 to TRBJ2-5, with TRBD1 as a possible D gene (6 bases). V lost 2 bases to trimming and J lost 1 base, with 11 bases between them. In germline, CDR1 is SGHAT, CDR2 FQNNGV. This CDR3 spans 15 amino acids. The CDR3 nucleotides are TGTGCCAGCAGCTTAACCACAGGGACCCAAGAGACCCAGTACTTC. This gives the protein CASSLTTGTQETQYF.

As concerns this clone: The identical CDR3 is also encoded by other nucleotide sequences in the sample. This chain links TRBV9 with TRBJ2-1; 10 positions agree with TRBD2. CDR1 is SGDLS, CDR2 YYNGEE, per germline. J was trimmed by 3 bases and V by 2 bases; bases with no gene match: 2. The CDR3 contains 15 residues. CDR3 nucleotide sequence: TGTGCCAGCAGCGTGTCTAGCGGGGGCTACAATGAGCAGTTCTTC. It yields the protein CASSVSSGGYNEQFF.

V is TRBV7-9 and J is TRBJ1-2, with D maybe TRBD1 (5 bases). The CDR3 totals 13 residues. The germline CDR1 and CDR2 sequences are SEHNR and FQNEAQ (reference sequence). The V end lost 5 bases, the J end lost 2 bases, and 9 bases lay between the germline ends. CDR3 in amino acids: CASSVRQNYGYTF. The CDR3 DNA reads TGTGCCAGCAGCGTACGACAGAACTATGGCTACACCTTC.